This section outlines one T cell receptor beta chain sequence together with its context. The antigen is not known. TCRdb itself ran the 5' RACE reads through MiXCR, one entry per CDR3 protein. The sample lists some 130,000 distinct CDR3 sequences; roughly an eighth were seen once. The data derive from a study of CD8 T cells in ankylosing spondylitis. General study results and limits: In ankylosing spondylitis blood, a motif of eight highly homologous TCR beta variants appeared characteristic. The authors reported significant enrichment of disease-linked clones in matched ankylosing spondylitis synovial fluid.

V shed 0 bases and J shed 0 bases, with 8 bases lying between them. The CDR3 extends over 16 amino acids. CDR1 and CDR2 from the germline V gene are MNHEY and SVGAGI. This receptor was obtained from a female donor with ankylosing spondylitis or in good health (not recorded which). This sequence joins TRBV6-5 and TRBJ2-2; D is uncertain. The sequenced sample consisted of blood, either unsorted or a sorted T cell fraction (not recorded which). As DNA, the CDR3 is TGTGCCAGCAGTTACTCCTCAGGCCCGAACACCGGGGAGCTGTTTTTT. Its translation is CASSYSSGPNTGELFF.